A single sample gave rise to the 7 T cell receptor beta chains below, sequenced in a study of OX40 agonist ivuxolimab in advanced cancers. The assay was immunoSEQ multiplex PCR, and TCRdb's table has in-frame clones only and misses some. Altogether roughly 60,000 clones are present, about four fifths being singletons, with the ten largest covering more than 1.5%. The material was CD4+ or CD8+ T cells sorted from blood, obtained in a trial of the OX40 agonist ivuxolimab. Receptors originate from an adult with an advanced solid tumor such as melanoma, head and neck, liver or kidney cancer.

The gene calls are TRBV6-6 and TRBJ2-4, with D unresolved. The V and J ends lost 5 bases and 4 bases respectively, with 12 bases between them. Looked up from germline, CDR1 is MNHNY and CDR2 is SVGAGI (reference sequence). This CDR3 has 14 amino acids. CDR3 loop: CASSHPPEKNIQYF. DNA of the CDR3: TGTGCCAGCAGTCACCCCCCCGAGAAAAACATTCAGTACTTC.

The chain employs TRBV6-1 and TRBJ2-7; 8 bases are shared with TRBD2. From germline, CDR1 is MNHNS and CDR2 SASEGT. The CDR3 is made up of 15 amino acids. V shed 3 bases and J 2 bases; nucleotides not matched to a gene: 6. The CDR3 DNA is TGTGCCAGCAGTGAGCACGGGAGGGGTACCTACGAGCAGTACGTC. Protein: CASSEHGRGTYEQYV.

The chain is built from TRBV18 and TRBJ2-7, with D perhaps matching TRBD1 (7 bases). Germline lookup yields CDR1 KGHSH and CDR2 LQKENI. V gave up 6 bases and J gave up 3 bases, with 15 bases separating them. The CDR3 is 14 amino acids. CDR3 protein: CASSLQGGHYEQYF. Written as DNA, the CDR3 is TGTGCCAGCTCGCTCCAGGGGGGCCACTACGAGCAGTACTTC.

The chain links TRBV7-9 to TRBJ2-1; D is uncertain. Germline V gene lookup returns CDR1 SEHNR and CDR2 FQNEAQ (reference sequence). The germline V and J ends were trimmed by 1 base and 9 bases, with 7 bases remaining between them. This CDR3 region has 12 residues. The CDR3: CASSLEWGEQFF. The CDR3 DNA reads as TGTGCCAGCAGCTTAGAATGGGGTGAGCAGTTCTTC.

V gene TRBV6-5 combines with J gene TRBJ1-5; D is undetermined. Germline-derived CDR1 and CDR2 are MNHEY and SVGAGI. The V end was cut by 3 bases, the J end by 7 bases, with 10 bases between. The CDR3 extends over 13 amino acids. The CDR3 reads CASSYWVDQPQHF. CDR3 bases: TGTGCCAGCAGTTATTGGGTTGACCAGCCCCAGCATTTT.

This clone has only one observation. The chain employs TRBV4-1 and TRBJ2-3, with D tentatively TRBD2 (6 bases). The germline gives CDR1 MGHRA, CDR2 YSYEKL. V lost 0 bases and J lost 3, with 10 bases in between. The CDR3 spans 15 residues. CDR3 amino acids: CASSQDPGGTDTQYF. CDR3 bases: TGCGCCAGCAGCCAAGATCCCGGAGGGACAGATACGCAGTATTTT.

The gene calls are TRBV11-3 and TRBJ1-1, with D unclear. This CDR3 is 13 amino acids long. V was trimmed by 5 bases and J by 6 bases, leaving 13 bases between them. Per germline, CDR1 SGHNT and CDR2 YENEEA. CDR3 region: CASSPSPEAEAFF. CDR3 nucleotides: TGTGCCAGCAGCCCGAGTCCAGAGGCTGAAGCTTTCTTT. The full variable domain, its missing parts supplied by reference TRBV11-3 and TRBJ1-1, is EAGVVQSPRYKIIEKKQPVAFWCNPISGHNTLYWYLQNLGQGPELLIRYENEEAVDDSQLPKDRFSAERLKGVDSTLKIQPAELGDSAVYLCASSPSPEAEAFFGQGTRLTVV.